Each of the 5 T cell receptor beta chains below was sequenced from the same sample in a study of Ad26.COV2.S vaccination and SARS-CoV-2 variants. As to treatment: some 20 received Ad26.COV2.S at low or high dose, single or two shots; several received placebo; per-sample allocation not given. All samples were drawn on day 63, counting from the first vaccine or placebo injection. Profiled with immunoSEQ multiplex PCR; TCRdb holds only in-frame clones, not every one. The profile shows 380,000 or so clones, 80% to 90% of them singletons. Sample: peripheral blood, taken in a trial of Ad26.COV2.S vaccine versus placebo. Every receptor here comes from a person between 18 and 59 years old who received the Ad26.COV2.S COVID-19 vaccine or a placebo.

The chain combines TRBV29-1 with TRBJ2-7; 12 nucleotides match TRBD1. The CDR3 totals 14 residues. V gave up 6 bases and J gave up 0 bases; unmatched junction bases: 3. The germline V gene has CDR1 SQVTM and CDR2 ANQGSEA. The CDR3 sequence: CSVMGQGASYEQYF. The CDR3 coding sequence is TGCAGCGTGATGGGACAGGGGGCCTCCTACGAGCAGTACTTC.

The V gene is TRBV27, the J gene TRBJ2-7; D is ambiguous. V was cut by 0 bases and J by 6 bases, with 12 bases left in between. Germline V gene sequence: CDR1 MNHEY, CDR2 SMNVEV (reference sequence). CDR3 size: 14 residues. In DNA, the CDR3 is TGTGCCAGCAGTTTATCGCCCCCGGGTATCGAGCAGTACTTC. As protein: CASSLSPPGIEQYF.

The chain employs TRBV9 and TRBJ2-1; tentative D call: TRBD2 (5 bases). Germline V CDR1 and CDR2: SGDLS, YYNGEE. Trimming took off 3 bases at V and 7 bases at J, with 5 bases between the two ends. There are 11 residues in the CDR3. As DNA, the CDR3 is TGTGCCAGCAGCGGGAGGAATGAGCAGTTCTTC. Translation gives CASSGRNEQFF.

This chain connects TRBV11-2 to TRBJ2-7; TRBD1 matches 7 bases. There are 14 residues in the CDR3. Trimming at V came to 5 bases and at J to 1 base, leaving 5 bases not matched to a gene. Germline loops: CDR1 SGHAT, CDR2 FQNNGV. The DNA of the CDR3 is TGTGCCAGCAGCACCGGGACAGAATCCTACGAGCAGTACTTC. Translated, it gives CASSTGTESYEQYF. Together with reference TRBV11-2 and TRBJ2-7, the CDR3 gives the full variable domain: EAGVAQSPRYKIIEKRQSVAFWCNPISGHATLYWYQQILGQGPKLLIQFQNNGVVDDSQLPKDRFSAERLKGVDSTLKIQPAKLEDSAVYLCASSTGTESYEQYFGPGTRLTVT.

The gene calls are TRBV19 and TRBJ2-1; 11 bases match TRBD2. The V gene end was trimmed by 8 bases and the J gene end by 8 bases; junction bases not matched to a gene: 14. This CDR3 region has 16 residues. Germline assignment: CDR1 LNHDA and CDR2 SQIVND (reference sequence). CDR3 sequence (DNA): TGTGCCAGTTCAGTTTGGGCTAGCGGGGGGAAGGATGAGCAGTTCTTC. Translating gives CASSVWASGGKDEQFF.